Below are 8 T cell receptor beta chains sequenced from a single sample in a study of cytomegalovirus exposure and HLA in healthy donors. TCRdb's copy holds only in-frame clones and misses some; the assay was immunoSEQ multiplex PCR. The sample holds some 190,000 clones, around nine tenths seen once. The sample was PBMCs. These TCRs come from a man under 40 in good health and CMV-seropositive.

V usage is TRBV18 and J usage is TRBJ1-4; 8 bases align to TRBD1. This CDR3 is 15 amino acids long. Germline lookup yields CDR1 KGHSH and CDR2 LQKENI. J was trimmed by 8 bases and V by 0 bases; bases with no gene match: 5. CDR3 residues: CASSPPTGAEEKLFF. CDR3 in DNA: TGTGCCAGCTCACCACCGACAGGGGCGGAGGAAAAACTGTTTTTT.

V gene TRBV4-2 combines with J gene TRBJ2-7, with 9 bases that match TRBD2. With 4 bases clipped from V and 1 base from J, the junction kept 11 bases outside the gene matches. This CDR3 region has 17 residues. CDR1 is LGHNA, CDR2 YNFKEQ, per germline. The CDR3 region has the DNA TGTGCCAGCAGCCGCCAGGCGGGAGGGCCTGTATCCTACGAGCAGTACTTC. Amino acids: CASSRQAGGPVSYEQYF.

This chain links TRBV6-5 with TRBJ2-7; D possibly corresponds to TRBD2 (6 bases). The germline CDR1 and CDR2 sequences are MNHEY and SVGAGI. V was shortened by 2 bases and J by 3 bases, with 11 bases between the two germline ends. CDR3 length: 14 amino acids. The CDR3 is CASSYGREVYEQYF. The CDR3 region has the DNA TGTGCCAGCAGTTACGGCAGGGAGGTCTACGAGCAGTACTTC.

The chain joins TRBV27 to TRBJ2-7; 7 bases agree with TRBD2. V lost 3 bases and J lost 3; bases outside the gene matches: 2. This CDR3 is 13 amino acids long. The V gene's germline CDR1 is MNHEY and CDR2 SMNVEV (reference sequence). The CDR3 sequence is CASSFAGDYEQYF. CDR3 bases: TGTGCCAGCAGTTTTGCGGGGGACTACGAGCAGTACTTC.

The chain has TRBV5-1 and TRBJ2-1; 7 positions match TRBD2. The V segment lost 7 bases and the J segment 6 bases; nucleotides outside the gene matches: 16. The CDR3 loop spans 16 amino acids. CDR1 SGHRS and CDR2 YFSETQ come from the germline V gene. For the CDR3, the DNA is TGCGCCAGCGGCACCTCGGGAGGACCCTTTTCCAATGAGCAGTTCTTC. Its translation is CASGTSGGPFSNEQFF.

V gene TRBV6-1 combines with J gene TRBJ2-1; D is uncertain. V dropped 4 bases and J dropped 8 bases, with 21 bases sitting between them. Germline assignment: CDR1 MNHNS and CDR2 SASEGT. There are 16 residues in the CDR3. The CDR3 DNA reads TGTGCCAGCAGTGGAATTTTCGGAGTTTGGAGCGATGAGCAGTTCTTC. It is translated as CASSGIFGVWSDEQFF.

The V call is TRBV6-5, the J call TRBJ1-2; possibly TRBD1 for D (5 bases). CDR1 is MNHEY, CDR2 SVGAGI, per germline. Between the trimmed V and J ends, which lost 6 bases and 5 bases, there was a span of 16 bases. The CDR3 length is 14 residues. CDR3 DNA sequence: TGTGCCAGCAGCCCAATCGGGGGTCCGTATGGCTACACCTTC. It specifies CASSPIGGPYGYTF.

The chain uses TRBV9 and TRBJ2-3; D is ambiguous. The CDR3 extends over 14 amino acids. Trimming took 6 bases from V and 1 from J, leaving 12 bases between them. CDR1 and CDR2 from the germline V gene are SGDLS and YYNGEE. This CDR3 is CASNLDQGTDTQYF. In nucleotides, the CDR3 is TGTGCCAGCAACTTGGACCAGGGCACAGATACGCAGTATTTT. The full variable domain, completed using reference TRBV9 and TRBJ2-3, is DSGVTQTPKHLITATGQRVTLRCSPRSGDLSVYWYQQSLDQGLQFLIQYYNGEERAKGNILERFSAQQFPDLHSELNLSSLELGDSALYFCASNLDQGTDTQYFGPGTRLTVL.